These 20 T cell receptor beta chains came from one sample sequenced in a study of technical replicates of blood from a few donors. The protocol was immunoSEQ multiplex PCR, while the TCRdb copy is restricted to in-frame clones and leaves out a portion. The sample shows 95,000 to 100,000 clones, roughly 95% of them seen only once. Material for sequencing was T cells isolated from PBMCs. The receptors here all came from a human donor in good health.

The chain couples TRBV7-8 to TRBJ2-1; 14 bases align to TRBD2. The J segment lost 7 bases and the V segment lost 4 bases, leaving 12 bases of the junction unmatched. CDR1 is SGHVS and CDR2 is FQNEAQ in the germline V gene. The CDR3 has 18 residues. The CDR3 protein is CASSSPETSGRALNEQFF. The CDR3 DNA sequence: TGTGCCAGCAGCTCGCCAGAGACTAGCGGGAGGGCCTTGAATGAGCAGTTCTTC.

In DNA, the CDR3 is TGTGCCAGCAGCACCGGGCCTCATTCCGGCGGGCAGCCCCAGCATTTT. This sequence encodes CASSTGPHSGGQPQHF. The chain employs TRBV5-4 and TRBJ1-5; D gene ambiguous. Trimming removed 4 bases at V and 7 bases at J, with 21 bases between. The CDR3 runs to 16 residues. Germline values: CDR1 SGHNT, CDR2 YYREEE (reference sequence). The variable domain in full, completed from reference TRBV5-4 and TRBJ1-5, reads ETGVTQSPTHLIKTRGQQVTLRCSSQSGHNTVSWYQQALGQGPQFIFQYYREEENGRGNFPPRFSGLQFPNYSSELNVNALELDDSALYLCASSTGPHSGGQPQHFGDGTRLSIL.

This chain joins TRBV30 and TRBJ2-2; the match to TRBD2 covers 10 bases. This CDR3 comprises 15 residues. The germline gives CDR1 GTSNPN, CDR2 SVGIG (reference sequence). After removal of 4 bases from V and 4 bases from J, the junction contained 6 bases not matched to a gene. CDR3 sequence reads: CAWTASGSSTGELFF. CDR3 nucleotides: TGTGCCTGGACGGCTAGCGGGAGCAGCACCGGGGAGCTGTTTTTT.

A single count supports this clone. In DNA, the CDR3 is TGTGCCAGCAGCCAAGGGGACAGGGACCTAAGAGAGCAGTTCTTC. Residues: CASSQGDRDLREQFF. This chain links TRBV4-2 with TRBJ2-1; TRBD1 matches at 9 bases. From germline, CDR1 is LGHNA and CDR2 YNFKEQ. The CDR3 is 15 residues long. V was pared by 1 base and J by 10 bases, with 8 bases of the junction left unmatched.

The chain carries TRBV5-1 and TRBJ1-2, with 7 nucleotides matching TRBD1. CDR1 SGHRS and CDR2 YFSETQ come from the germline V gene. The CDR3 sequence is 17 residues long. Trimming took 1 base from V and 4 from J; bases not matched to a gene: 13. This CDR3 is CASSLNLQGRGGYGYTF. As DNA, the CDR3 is TGCGCCAGCAGCTTGAACCTACAGGGGAGAGGAGGCTATGGCTACACCTTC.

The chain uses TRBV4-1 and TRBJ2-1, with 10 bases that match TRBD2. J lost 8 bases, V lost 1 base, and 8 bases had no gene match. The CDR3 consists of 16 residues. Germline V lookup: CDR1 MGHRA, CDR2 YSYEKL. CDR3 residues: CASSQVSAGGPDEQFF. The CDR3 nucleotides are TGCGCCAGCAGCCAAGTCTCAGCGGGGGGGCCCGATGAGCAGTTCTTC.

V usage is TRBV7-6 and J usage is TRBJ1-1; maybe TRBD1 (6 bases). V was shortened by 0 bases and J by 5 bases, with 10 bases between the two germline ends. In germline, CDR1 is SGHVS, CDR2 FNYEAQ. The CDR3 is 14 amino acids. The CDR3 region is CASSLAGGGTEAFF. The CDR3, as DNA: TGTGCCAGCAGCTTAGCAGGGGGAGGGACTGAAGCTTTCTTT.

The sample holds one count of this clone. The CDR3, as DNA: TGTGCCAGCAGCGCATCAGGGGGCATAACCAAAAACATTCAGTACTTC. The encoded protein is CASSASGGITKNIQYF. This sequence joins TRBV9 and TRBJ2-4; TRBD1 matches 8 bases. Germline lookup yields CDR1 SGDLS and CDR2 YYNGEE. The CDR3 is made up of 16 amino acids. Trimming at V came to 3 bases and at J to 2 bases, leaving 7 bases not matched to a gene.

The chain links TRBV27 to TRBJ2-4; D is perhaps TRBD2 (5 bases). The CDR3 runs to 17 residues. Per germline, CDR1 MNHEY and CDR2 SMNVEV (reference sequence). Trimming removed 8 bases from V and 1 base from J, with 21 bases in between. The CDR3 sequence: CASGSSLSGGAKNIQYF. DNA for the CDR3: TGTGCCAGCGGAAGTTCTCTGAGCGGCGGGGCCAAAAACATTCAGTACTTC.

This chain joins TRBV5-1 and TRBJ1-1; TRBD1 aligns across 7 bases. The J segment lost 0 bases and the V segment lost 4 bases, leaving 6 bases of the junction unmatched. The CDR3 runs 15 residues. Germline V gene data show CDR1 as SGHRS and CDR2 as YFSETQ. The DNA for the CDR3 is TGCGCCAGCAGCAACGGACAGGCCATGAACACTGAAGCTTTCTTT. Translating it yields CASSNGQAMNTEAFF.

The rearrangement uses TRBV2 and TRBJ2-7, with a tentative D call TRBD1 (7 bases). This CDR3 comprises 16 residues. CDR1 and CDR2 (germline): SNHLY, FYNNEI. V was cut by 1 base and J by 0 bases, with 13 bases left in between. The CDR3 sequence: CASSEGAGGTSYEQYF. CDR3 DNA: TGTGCCAGCAGTGAAGGGGCAGGGGGGACCTCCTACGAGCAGTACTTC.

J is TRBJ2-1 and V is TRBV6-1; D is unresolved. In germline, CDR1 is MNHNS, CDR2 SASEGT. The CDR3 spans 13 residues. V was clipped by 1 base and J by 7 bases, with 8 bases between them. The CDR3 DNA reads TGTGCCAGCAGTGAAGGGGCTGCGAATGAGCAGTTCTTC. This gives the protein CASSEGAANEQFF.

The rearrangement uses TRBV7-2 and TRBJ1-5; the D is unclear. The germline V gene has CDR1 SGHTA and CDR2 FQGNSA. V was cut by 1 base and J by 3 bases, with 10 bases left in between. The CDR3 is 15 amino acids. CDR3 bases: TGTGCCAGCAGCTTAGTCGACGGAGTCAATCAGCCCCAGCATTTT. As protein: CASSLVDGVNQPQHF.

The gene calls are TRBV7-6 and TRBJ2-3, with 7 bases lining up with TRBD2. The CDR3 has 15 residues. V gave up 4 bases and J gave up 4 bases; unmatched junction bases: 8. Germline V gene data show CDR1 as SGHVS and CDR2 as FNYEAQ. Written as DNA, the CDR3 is TGTGCCAGCAGCTCCAGCGGGGTGAGCGCAGATACGCAGTATTTT. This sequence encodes CASSSSGVSADTQYF.

In nucleotides, the CDR3 is TGTGCCAGCAGTTGGACAGGCACAGATACGCAGTATTTT. Its translation is CASSWTGTDTQYF. The rearrangement joins TRBV6-1 to TRBJ2-3; perhaps TRBD1 as D (6 bases). The length of the CDR3 is 13 residues. The V and J ends lost 5 bases and 1 base respectively, with 7 bases between them. Germline lookup yields CDR1 MNHNS and CDR2 SASEGT.

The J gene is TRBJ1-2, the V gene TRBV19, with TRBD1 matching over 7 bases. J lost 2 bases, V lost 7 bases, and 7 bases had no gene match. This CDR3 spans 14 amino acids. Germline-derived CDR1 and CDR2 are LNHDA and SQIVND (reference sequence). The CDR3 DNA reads TGTGCCAGTACGACAGGGCAAGAAAACTATGGCTACACCTTC. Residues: CASTTGQENYGYTF. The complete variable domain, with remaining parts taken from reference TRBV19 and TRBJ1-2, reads DGGITQSPKYLFRKEGQNVTLSCEQNLNHDAMYWYRQDPGQGLRLIYYSQIVNDFQKGDIAEGYSVSREKKESFPLTVTSAQKNPTAFYLCASTTGQENYGYTFGSGTRLTVV.

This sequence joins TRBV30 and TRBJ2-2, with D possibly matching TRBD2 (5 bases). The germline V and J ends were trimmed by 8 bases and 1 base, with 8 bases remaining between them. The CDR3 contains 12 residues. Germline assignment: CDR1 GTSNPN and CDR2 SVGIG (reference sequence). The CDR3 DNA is TGTGCCAGTAGCGTGAACACCGGGGAGCTGTTTTTT. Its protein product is CASSVNTGELFF.

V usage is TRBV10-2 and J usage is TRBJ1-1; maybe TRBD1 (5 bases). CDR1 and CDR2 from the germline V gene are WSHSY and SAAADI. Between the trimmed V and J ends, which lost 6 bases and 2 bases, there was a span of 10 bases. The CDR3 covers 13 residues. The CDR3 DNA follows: TGCGCCAGCAGAGTGACAGTCAACACTGAAGCTTTCTTT. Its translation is CASRVTVNTEAFF.

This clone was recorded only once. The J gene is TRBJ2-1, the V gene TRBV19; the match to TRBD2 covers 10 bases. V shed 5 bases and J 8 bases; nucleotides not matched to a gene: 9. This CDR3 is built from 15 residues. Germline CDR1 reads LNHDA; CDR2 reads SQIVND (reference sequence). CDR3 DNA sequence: TGTGCCAGTAGTTGGGCTAGCGGGAGTCAAGATGAGCAGTTCTTC. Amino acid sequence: CASSWASGSQDEQFF.

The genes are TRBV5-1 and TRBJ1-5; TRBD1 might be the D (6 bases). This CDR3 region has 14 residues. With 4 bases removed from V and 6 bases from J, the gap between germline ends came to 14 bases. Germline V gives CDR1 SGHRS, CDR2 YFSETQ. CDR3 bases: TGCGCCAGCAGCCCGACAGGAGAGGGTCAGCCCCAGCATTTT. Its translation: CASSPTGEGQPQHF.